The source of this T cell receptor (beta chain) is a study of cytomegalovirus exposure and HLA in healthy donors. Overall study context: Caucasian-associated ancestry cluster membership applied to about four fifths of around 400 genotyped donors.

The primer mix had 60 Vbeta and 13 Jbeta primers. Profiling relied on immunoSEQ multiplex PCR, and the TCRdb table lists in-frame clones only, not all of them. The sample includes about 130,000 clones, about 74% of them seen just once. The CDR3 runs to 17 residues. Germline trimming cut 1 base from V and 5 bases from J; bases unmatched to any gene: 10. Per germline, CDR1 SGHTA and CDR2 FQGNSA. The receptor comes from a woman in her forties or fifties in good health and CMV-seropositive. The J gene is TRBJ2-5, the V gene TRBV7-2; TRBD2 agrees at 10 bases. Input material: PBMCs. The CDR3 DNA follows: TGTGCCAGCAGCTTAGACCCGAGCGGGGGGGCCGGGGAGACCCAGTACTTC. This translates into CASSLDPSGGAGETQYF.